This T cell receptor (beta chain) came from a study of human T cells and chemical hapten exposure listed by TCRdb under 2021. At the level of the whole study: For sensitization, 2% DPC in acetone was applied to an approximately 2 cm by approximately 2 cm area of upper inner arm skin. Libraries were pooled for sequencing, and per-sample TCR yields varied mainly because of small differences in library volumes within the pool. In alopecia patients, the study followed how the peripheral blood TCR repertoire changed in vivo over primary and secondary sensitization to diphenylcyclopropenone (DPC), a hapten. Patch tests used Finn chambers with 0.01% DPC on the upper back, scored after 6 days by International Contact Dermatitis Research Group standards. Blood was sampled from patients pre-sensitization (week 0) and at 2, 6 and about 24 weeks after DPC sensitization. For TCR sequencing, blood came from 25 to 35 alopecia patients at anywhere from one to four time points (pre-sensitization, 2, 6 and 24 weeks). Patients additionally received weekly therapeutic DPC doses to the scalp throughout the roughly 25-week study period. The patient cohort, mostly female, included alopecia areata with under or over 50% scalp involvement, alopecia totalis and alopecia universalis. The study at large found these results: Patch test score was positively correlated with the number of PT1 expanded TCRs, with significance at thresholds 8, 16 and 32 but not at 4. Because every patient had alopecia, a presumed autoimmune disease, the patients' immune response might differ from that of healthy individuals. Expanded TCRs formed significantly more large CDR3 similarity clusters than pre-sensitization or healthy control sets, consistent with antigen-driven responses. After repeated subsampling, changes were observed in the strength of the expansion versus patch-test correlation and in the threshold at which the correlation became significant. The number of TCRs above 1 in 1000 frequency did not change with DPC sensitization; there was no evidence of global repertoire structure alterations.

Libraries came from RACE. TCRdb records NextSeq 500 as the sequencer. During library preparation, unique molecular identifiers were attached to individual cDNA molecules so that TCRs could be counted quantitatively and reproducibly. Each blood RNA sample was used to sequence both TCR alpha and TCR beta chains. The source study handled its data this way. Samples had a median of about 96,000 TCRs, with a range from 23,224 to 690,600. V, J and CDR3 annotation of the TCR reads was carried out using the Decombinator software suite. Every sample was subsampled to the same number of TCRs (28,000) for the PS versus PT1 abundance plots. Expanded TCRs were defined as absent before sensitization and observed at least eight times at the 2-week time point. The public reads were reanalyzed by TCRdb: fastp trimming at Q25, MiXCR alignment, in-frame beta chains only. Merged by CDR3 protein, the rows form single entries marked with the most common genes and DNA. TCRdb's processing, not the study's, gives the V and J calls here. The sample records approximately 80,000 distinct CDR3 sequences, roughly 15% of which are singletons. The ten largest account for roughly 4.9% of the sample.

Interpreted using the paper, the time point label stands for: pre-sensitization, week 0. This sample's treatment or condition label indicates: therapeutic diphenylcyclopropenone sensitization with weekly scalp DPC. Blood at each patch-test visit was drawn before the patch test was applied. Patients were eligible if aged 18 to 70, diagnosed with alopecia and judged suitable for DPC therapy, and pregnant patients were excluded. Total RNA was extracted from unfractionated whole blood collected in Tempus Blood RNA tubes. Comment on this clonotype: No antigen is known for it. No quality values exist for individual bases; no much larger clone is one base distant.

The germline V gene (reference sequence) specifies LNHDA as CDR1 and SQIVND as CDR2. The trim is 3 bases for V and 6 bases for J, with a gap of 14 bases between the germline ends. Taken from cysteine to phenylalanine, the CDR3 has 14 residues. The read is trimmed to its CDR3 DNA, 42 bases read in frame from base 1. The sequence links TRBV19 to TRBJ2-5, with a tentative D gene TRBD2 over 5 matching bases. Sequences were derived from whole blood, sampled in connection with sensitization to the hapten diphenylcyclopropenone (DPC). This TCR was sampled from a woman aged 50 to 60 with alopecia areata. Some clones in this sample may be carry-over from other donors' samples. CDR3 loop: CASSIDWTGKTQYF. The nucleotide sequence is TGTGCCAGTAGTATCGATTGGACGGGGAAGACCCAGTACTTC.